The sequence of this T cell receptor beta chain was determined in a study of T cell repertoires in cytomegalovirus infection. Study-level background: Based on public TCR beta signatures, there were indications of CMV infection and of a matching HLA type.

TCRdb analysed the reads with MiXCR anew, one entry per CDR3 protein. The data hold about 150,000 distinct CDR3 sequences, with roughly a quarter observed a single time. CDR1 and CDR2 (germline): KGHDR, SFDVKD. Deletions cut 6 bases from V and 4 bases from J, with 8 bases between. CDR3 length: 12 residues. The chain employs TRBV24-1 and TRBJ2-5; D is perhaps TRBD1 (5 bases). The sequence was collected from a human donor in good health (CMV status not recorded). Some clones in this sample may be carry-over from other donors' samples. The sample was PBMCs. This chain's CDR3 is CATSLGPETQYF. The CDR3 DNA follows: TGTGCCACCAGTCTGGGGCCAGAGACCCAGTACTTC.